These 9 T cell receptor beta chains originate from one sample sequenced in a study of cytomegalovirus exposure and HLA in healthy donors. It was with 60 Vbeta and 13 Jbeta primers that the PCR ran. Sequencing used immunoSEQ multiplex PCR; TCRdb keeps in-frame clones, though not all of them. The table lists around 110,000 clones, 75% of them singletons, with about 1.6% in the top ten. Sequenced material: PBMCs. Receptors originate from a woman aged 18-29 years in good health and CMV-seronegative.

The CDR3 region is CSVASSSNQPQHF. DNA for the CDR3: TGCAGCGTCGCTTCCAGTAGCAATCAGCCCCAGCATTTT. The chain uses TRBV29-1 and TRBJ1-5; D remains unclear. Per germline, CDR1 SQVTM and CDR2 ANQGSEA. V was clipped by 6 bases and J by 0 bases, with 9 bases between them. The CDR3 contains 13 residues.

There are a few counts of this clone. V and J are TRBV19 and TRBJ1-5, with a weak D call TRBD1 (5 bases). Trimming removed 3 bases at V and 7 bases at J, with 16 bases between. This CDR3 spans 15 amino acids. CDR1 LNHDA and CDR2 SQIVND come from the germline V gene (reference sequence). CDR3 loop: CASSIPQGNHQPQHF. The CDR3 DNA follows: TGTGCCAGTAGTATTCCCCAGGGAAATCACCAGCCCCAGCATTTT.

J is TRBJ1-1 and V is TRBV2; the D gene is possibly TRBD1 (6 bases). Germline CDR1 is SNHLY and CDR2 is FYNNEI. The length of the CDR3 is 13 residues. V lost 5 bases and J lost 1, with 8 bases in between. The CDR3 loop is CASSTTGNTEAFF. The CDR3 DNA is TGTGCCAGCAGTACGACAGGGAACACTGAAGCTTTCTTT.

J is TRBJ2-5 and V is TRBV9; 10 bases line up with TRBD2. CDR1 and CDR2 from the germline V gene are SGDLS and YYNGEE. Trimming removed 6 bases from V and 0 bases from J; junction bases left unmatched: 5. The CDR3 contains 15 residues. The CDR3 sequence is CASTTSGAHQETQYF. The CDR3 DNA is TGTGCCAGCACCACTAGCGGGGCCCACCAAGAGACCCAGTACTTC.

This chain joins TRBV28 and TRBJ1-1, with 8 bases fitting TRBD1. The CDR3 runs 14 residues. V shed 5 bases, J shed 1 base, and the junction held 3 bases outside the gene matches. CDR1 MDHEN and CDR2 SYDVKM come from the germline V gene. CDR3 in amino acids: CASSIGTGNTEAFF. CDR3 bases: TGTGCCAGCAGTATCGGGACAGGGAACACTGAAGCTTTCTTT.

The chain couples TRBV30 to TRBJ2-1; TRBD2 matches 16 bases. The CDR3 consists of 17 residues. Germline-derived CDR1 and CDR2 are GTSNPN and SVGIG (reference sequence). V shed 5 bases, J shed 5 bases, and the junction held 9 bases outside the gene matches. The CDR3 spells CAWSRGLAGGPDNEQFF. DNA for the CDR3: TGTGCCTGGTCAAGGGGACTAGCGGGGGGGCCGGACAATGAGCAGTTCTTC.

This clone was found a few times. The V gene is TRBV18, the J gene TRBJ2-7, with 8 bases identical to TRBD1. CDR3 size: 15 residues. Trimming took 0 bases from V and 5 from J; bases not matched to a gene: 6. Per germline, CDR1 KGHSH and CDR2 LQKENI. Here the CDR3 reads CASSPPRTGFHEQYF. CDR3 coding DNA: TGTGCCAGCTCACCACCCCGGACAGGGTTCCACGAGCAGTACTTC.

The CDR3 loop reads CASSPGQGFGNEKLFF. Written as DNA, the CDR3 is TGTGCCAGCAGCCCGGGCCAGGGATTCGGAAATGAAAAACTGTTTTTT. This chain uses TRBV11-2 with TRBJ1-4; possibly TRBD1 for D (5 bases). Trimming took 5 bases from V and 5 from J, leaving 18 bases between them. The CDR3 contains 16 residues. CDR1 and CDR2 from the germline V gene are SGHAT and FQNNGV. The full variable domain, with the rest looked up from reference TRBV11-2 and TRBJ1-4, is EAGVAQSPRYKIIEKRQSVAFWCNPISGHATLYWYQQILGQGPKLLIQFQNNGVVDDSQLPKDRFSAERLKGVDSTLKIQPAKLEDSAVYLCASSPGQGFGNEKLFFGSGTQLSVL.

This clone is a singleton in its sample. The rearrangement uses TRBV5-1 and TRBJ2-4; 10 bases line up with TRBD1. The CDR3 loop spans 20 amino acids. The trim removed 0 bases at V and 5 bases at J, leaving 17 bases unmatched. Germline loops: CDR1 SGHRS, CDR2 YFSETQ. CDR3 coding DNA: TGCGCCAGCAGCTTGGACGGGACAGGGGTAGGCAAGGTCTCTGAAAACATTCAGTACTTC. It codes for CASSLDGTGVGKVSENIQYF.